The T cell receptor (beta chain) described here comes from a study of a mutant IDH1 vaccine in newly diagnosed glioma. Turning to the study itself: Prior therapy was radiotherapy, temozolomide, or both; most received both.

Notes on the study in general: Vaccination elicited immune responses in around 93% of patients. Any relationship between pseudoprogression and changes in top peripheral T cell clonotypes seemed absent.

Note on this clone: Its matching antigen is unknown.

Method: immunoSEQ multiplex PCR; TCRdb's copy keeps in-frame clones and lacks some. The data hold 30,000 to 40,000 clones, with about 56% observed a single time. Regarding time point: week 5, during vaccination. The investigators gave 300 ug of mutant IDH1 20-mer peptide in each vaccine dose, together with topical imiquimod. The donors had new WHO grade 3 or 4 astrocytomas; these were IDH1-mutant and ATRX-lost. Germline CDR1 SGHNT, CDR2 YYREEE (reference sequence). J was trimmed by 1 base and V by 4 bases; bases with no gene match: 7. The CDR3 sequence is 16 residues long. The material was PBMCs, obtained from a glioma patient whose treatment included an IDH1 peptide vaccine. The receptor comes from a woman under 30 with glioma. The rearrangement joins TRBV5-4 to TRBJ2-3, with 9 nucleotides matching TRBD1. The CDR3: CASSKPGQGGTDTQYF. The CDR3 DNA is TGTGCCAGCAGCAAACCGGGACAGGGAGGCACAGATACGCAGTATTTT.